The present T cell receptor beta chain was sequenced within a study of Ad26.COV2.S vaccination and SARS-CoV-2 variants. Treatment: 15 to 20 received Ad26.COV2.S at low or high dose, single or two shots; 5 received placebo; per-sample allocation not given. Day 63 after the first vaccine or placebo injection was the time point for sampling. Repertoires were generated with immunoSEQ multiplex PCR, while TCRdb's copy carries only in-frame clones and drops some. The table records around 310,000 clones, roughly 88% of them present only once. This material consisted of peripheral blood, taken in a trial of Ad26.COV2.S vaccine versus placebo. The clonotype comes from a person aged 18-60 years who received the Ad26.COV2.S COVID-19 vaccine or a placebo.

DNA for the CDR3: TGTGCCAGCAGTTATATCGGCTCCTACGAGCAGTACTTC. It encodes CASSYIGSYEQYF. V usage is TRBV6-2 or TRBV6-3 and J usage is TRBJ2-7; D gene ambiguous. Trimming pared 3 bases from V and 0 bases from J, leaving 6 bases between. The CDR3 totals 13 residues. Germline CDR1 and CDR2: MNHEY and SVGEGT.